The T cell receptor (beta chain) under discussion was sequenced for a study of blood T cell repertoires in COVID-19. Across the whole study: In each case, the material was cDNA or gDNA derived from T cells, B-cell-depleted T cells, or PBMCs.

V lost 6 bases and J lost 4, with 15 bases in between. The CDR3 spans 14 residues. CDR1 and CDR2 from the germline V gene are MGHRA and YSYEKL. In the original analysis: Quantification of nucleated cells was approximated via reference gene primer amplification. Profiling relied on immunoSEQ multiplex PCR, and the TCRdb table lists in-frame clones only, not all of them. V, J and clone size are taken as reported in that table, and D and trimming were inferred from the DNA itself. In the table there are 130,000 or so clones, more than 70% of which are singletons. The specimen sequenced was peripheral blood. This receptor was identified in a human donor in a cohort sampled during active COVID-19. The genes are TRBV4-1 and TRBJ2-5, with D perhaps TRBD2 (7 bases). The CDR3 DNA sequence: TGCGCCAGCAGTCCCGTCGGGGGGCGAGAGACCCAGTACTTC. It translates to CASSPVGGRETQYF.